This T cell receptor beta chain was sequenced for a study of blood T cells in healthy people across ages. Study outcomes and limitations: Observed TCR beta diversity per million T cells went down as age went up. This fall followed a roughly linear course with age.

Sample-barcoded 5' priming and a J-beta primer mix drove a second PCR of roughly 7 to 11 cycles. TCRdb reprocessed the 5' RACE reads via MiXCR and lists one record per CDR3 protein. The table has 850,000 to 1,000,000 distinct CDR3 sequences, roughly 43% seen once. Turning to this clonotype: Its specificity is not known.

Per-sample yields of isolated PBMCs were at least 6 million. The receptor was derived from a man aged 25 to 40 in good health. Sequenced material: blood.

The CDR3 DNA is TGCAGTGCTAGAGATCTACTCTATGGCTACACCTTC. Translation gives CSARDLLYGYTF. The chain carries TRBV20-1 and TRBJ1-2; no definite D call. The CDR3 is made up of 12 amino acids. The germline V gene has CDR1 DFQATT and CDR2 SNEGSKA (reference sequence). V dropped 0 bases and J dropped 4 bases, with 6 bases sitting between them.